Listed here are 2 T cell receptor beta chains from one sample, sequenced in a study of shared clonotypes between healthy human individuals. Measured with immunoSEQ multiplex PCR; TCRdb has only the in-frame clones, and not every one. This table has about 1.5 million clones, 95% to 99% appearing once. Sequencing was carried out using naive CD4+ T cells sorted from blood. The subset was: CD45RA+ positively selected. The receptors originated from a man aged 30 to 39 in good health.

This chain links TRBV5-1 with TRBJ2-1; 7 nucleotides line up with TRBD2. The CDR3 has 15 residues. Trimming removed 3 bases from V and 6 bases from J; junction bases left unmatched: 9. In germline, CDR1 is SGHRS, CDR2 YFSETQ. CDR3 sequence: CASSYGLVIGNEQFF. The CDR3 bases are TGCGCCAGCAGCTACGGACTAGTAATTGGCAATGAGCAGTTCTTC.

This chain connects TRBV2 to TRBJ2-3; 15 nucleotides match TRBD2. The CDR3 covers 18 residues. Trimming removed 8 bases from V and 4 bases from J; junction bases left unmatched: 13. Germline V gives CDR1 SNHLY, CDR2 FYNNEI. DNA for the CDR3: TGTGCCAGCGCTATAGGACTAGCGGGAGGGGCCTTGGCAGATACGCAGTATTTT. Residues: CASAIGLAGGALADTQYF.